One T cell receptor beta chain is described in this entry. Using immunoSEQ multiplex PCR, the repertoire was profiled, and TCRdb retains in-frame clones only, with some absent. The table records some 240,000 clones, about 65% of them present only once. This sample was taken from a study of shared clonotypes between healthy human individuals. Every contributor of samples was a Caucasian grown-up residing in Nashville, Tennessee. The origin of this receptor is a man aged 25 to 40 in good health. The sequenced sample consisted of memory CD4+ T cells sorted from blood. Sample subset: CD45RA-negative fraction.

The CDR3 here is CAWMPGDRVSEKLFF. The CDR3 DNA follows: TGTGCCTGGATGCCTGGGGACAGGGTGTCTGAAAAACTGTTTTTT. V usage is TRBV30 and J usage is TRBJ1-4, with 9 positions matching TRBD1. This CDR3 region has 15 residues. J lost 7 bases, V lost 4 bases, and 10 bases had no gene match. Germline V CDR1 and CDR2: GTSNPN, SVGIG (reference sequence).